These 4 T cell receptor beta chains share one sample of origin, sequenced in a study of cytomegalovirus exposure and HLA in healthy donors. PCR was performed using 60 Vbeta and 13 Jbeta primers. Measured with immunoSEQ multiplex PCR; TCRdb has only the in-frame clones, and not every one. This sample has tens of thousands of clones, with roughly two thirds found just once. The source material was PBMCs. The receptors were sampled from a man in his fifties or sixties in good health and CMV-seronegative.

This clone came up a few times. V is TRBV19 and J is TRBJ1-1, with 7 bases identical to TRBD1. Per the germline V gene, CDR1 is LNHDA and CDR2 is SQIVND (reference sequence). Trimming at V came to 1 base and at J to 4 bases, leaving 9 bases not matched to a gene. CDR3 length equals 16 residues. In nucleotides, the CDR3 is TGTGCCAGTAGTATAGGATGGGCAGGGGGTGGCACTGAAGCTTTCTTT. It specifies CASSIGWAGGGTEAFF.

The rearrangement uses TRBV4-2 and TRBJ2-1, with D possibly TRBD2 on 6 matching bases. V was pared by 0 bases and J by 9 bases, with 15 bases between. This CDR3 contains 15 residues. Germline CDR1 and CDR2: LGHNA and YNFKEQ. CDR3: CASSQEGGGTREQFF. CDR3 sequence (DNA): TGTGCCAGCAGCCAAGAAGGTGGGGGGACTCGTGAGCAGTTCTTC.

The chain joins TRBV5-1 to TRBJ1-2; no clear D. CDR1 is SGHRS, CDR2 YFSETQ, per germline. The CDR3 covers 22 residues. The V and J ends lost 0 bases and 0 bases respectively, with 30 bases between them. The CDR3 here is CASSLGRRVLRNLTEANYGYTF. In DNA form, the CDR3 reads TGCGCCAGCAGCTTGGGAAGACGTGTGCTACGGAATCTAACAGAAGCTAACTATGGCTACACCTTC.

The V and J genes are TRBV7-2 and TRBJ1-5, with D unresolved. From germline, CDR1 is SGHTA and CDR2 FQGNSA. The CDR3 sequence is 16 residues long. V lost 0 bases and J 0 bases, leaving 9 bases between the germline ends. CDR3 DNA sequence: TGTGCCAGCAGCTTAGCGGGAGGCCTTAGCAATCAGCCCCAGCATTTT. Its translation: CASSLAGGLSNQPQHF.